The 10 T cell receptor beta chains listed next were all sequenced from one sample in a study of Graves' ophthalmopathy and Graves' hyperthyroidism. Amplifying from RNA transcripts, the study obtained TCR beta CDR3 regions. The first round was an RT-PCR with HTBI primers, and the second round was a multiplex PCR. TCRdb re-called the multiplex PCR reads through MiXCR, storing one row per CDR3 protein. The sample contains 340,000 or so distinct CDR3 sequences, 17% of which appear only once. Source material: peripheral blood. The receptors stem from an adult man with Graves' ophthalmopathy.

The chain recombines TRBV12-3 or TRBV12-4 with TRBJ2-5; D is ambiguous. The CDR3 loop spans 15 amino acids. Trimming stripped 0 bases from V and 5 bases from J, with 13 bases between. CDR3 in DNA: TGTGCCAGCAGTTTAGCGGTTAGTTTCTTGGAGACCCAGTACTTC. Its protein is CASSLAVSFLETQYF.

There are many counts of this clonotype. The J gene is TRBJ1-2, the V gene TRBV7-2; maybe TRBD1 (5 bases). The CDR3 extends over 15 amino acids. In germline, CDR1 is SGHTA, CDR2 FQGNSA. V gave up 5 bases and J gave up 3 bases, with 16 bases separating them. CDR3 DNA: TGTGCCAGCAGCATCGGGACGGCCTCTGACTATGGCTACACCTTC. Its protein is CASSIGTASDYGYTF. Full variable domain (rest looked up from reference TRBV7-2 and TRBJ1-2): GAGVSQSPSNKVTEKGKDVELRCDPISGHTALYWYRQSLGQGLEFLIYFQGNSAPDKSGLPSDRFSAERTGGSVSTLTIQRTQQEDSAVYLCASSIGTASDYGYTFGSGTRLTVV.

This clonotype came up many times. DNA of the CDR3: TGCGCCAGCAGTGACAACCAAGAGACCCAGTACTTC. Translating it yields CASSDNQETQYF. The chain combines TRBV10-1 with TRBJ2-5; D not resolved. CDR1 and CDR2 from the germline V gene are WNHNN and SYGVQD (reference sequence). The CDR3 is made up of 12 amino acids. Trimming cost V 3 bases and J 0 bases, with 2 bases left between them.

CDR3 sequence: CASSLDAGLNTEAFF. CDR3 nucleotide sequence: TGTGCCAGCAGTTTAGATGCAGGTCTGAACACTGAAGCTTTCTTT. V and J are TRBV27 and TRBJ1-1; D unresolved. The V and J ends lost 2 bases and 0 bases respectively, with 10 bases between them. Germline V gene lookup returns CDR1 MNHEY and CDR2 SMNVEV (reference sequence). There are 15 residues in the CDR3.

This clonotype was seen at least ten times. V is TRBV9 and J is TRBJ1-2; D is unresolved. This CDR3 region has 13 residues. Trimming cost V 2 bases and J 4 bases, with 9 bases left between them. Per the germline V gene, CDR1 is SGDLS and CDR2 is YYNGEE. The CDR3: CASSVAEGYGYTF. The CDR3 DNA reads TGTGCCAGCAGCGTGGCTGAGGGCTATGGCTACACCTTC.

This clonotype was recorded many times. The genes are TRBV29-1 and TRBJ2-7, with D perhaps given as TRBD1 or TRBD2 (5 bases each). Germline CDR1 SQVTM, CDR2 ANQGSEA. V was shortened by 3 bases and J by 4 bases, with 13 bases between the two germline ends. CDR3 size: 13 residues. The CDR3: CSVDLGDSYEQYF. The CDR3, as DNA: TGCAGCGTTGATCTGGGAGACAGTTACGAGCAGTACTTC.

This clonotype was found many times. The CDR3 sequence: CASSEVRGSNQPQHF. The CDR3 DNA follows: TGTGCCAGCAGTGAAGTCCGAGGAAGCAATCAGCCCCAGCATTTT. The chain recombines TRBV6-1 with TRBJ1-5; no firm D call. CDR1 is MNHNS, CDR2 SASEGT, per germline. The germline V and J ends were trimmed by 1 base and 1 base, with 8 bases remaining between them. The CDR3 is 15 residues long.

DNA of the CDR3: TGTGCCACCAGCAGAGGCCCGGGACAGGCTAATTCACCCCTCCACTTT. As protein: CATSRGPGQANSPLHF. This chain joins TRBV15 and TRBJ1-6, with TRBD1 matching over 8 bases. The J segment lost 6 bases and the V segment lost 1 base, leaving 5 bases of the junction unmatched. This CDR3 contains 16 residues. CDR1 and CDR2 (germline): LNHNV, YYDKDF (reference sequence). Full variable domain (outside the CDR3, taken from reference TRBV15 and TRBJ1-6): DAMVIQNPRYQVTQFGKPVTLSCSQTLNHNVMYWYQQKSSQAPKLLFHYYDKDFNNEADTPDNFQSRRPNTSFCFLDIRSPGLGDTAMYLCATSRGPGQANSPLHFGNGTRLTVT.

This clonotype was counted ten times or more. The gene calls are TRBV29-1 and TRBJ2-5; 10 bases fit TRBD1. Germline lookup yields CDR1 SQVTM and CDR2 ANQGSEA. The trim removed 1 base at V and 5 bases at J, leaving 7 bases unmatched. CDR3 size: 15 residues. CDR3 nucleotide sequence: TGCAGCGTTGAAGGGACAGGGGGAGTTCAGGAGACCCAGTACTTC. Translated: CSVEGTGGVQETQYF.

There are many counts of this clonotype. The V gene is TRBV15, the J gene TRBJ1-5, with a weak D call TRBD1 (6 bases). CDR1 is LNHNV and CDR2 is YYDKDF in the germline V gene (reference sequence). V dropped 4 bases and J dropped 6 bases, with 13 bases sitting between them. The CDR3 totals 14 residues. CDR3 in amino acids: CATSNGGGLQPQHF. The CDR3 coding sequence is TGTGCCACCAGCAATGGGGGGGGGCTTCAGCCCCAGCATTTT. The full variable domain, its missing parts supplied by reference TRBV15 and TRBJ1-5, is DAMVIQNPRYQVTQFGKPVTLSCSQTLNHNVMYWYQQKSSQAPKLLFHYYDKDFNNEADTPDNFQSRRPNTSFCFLDIRSPGLGDTAMYLCATSNGGGLQPQHFGDGTRLSIL.